Following are 27 T cell receptor beta chains from one sample sequenced in a study of shared clonotypes between healthy human individuals. Profiled with immunoSEQ multiplex PCR; TCRdb holds only in-frame clones, not every one. The repertoire includes about 2,100,000 clones, around 93% of them detected once, and around 1.7% sits in the top ten. CD45RO-negative, CCR7-positively selected cells formed the naive CD8 fraction, excluding terminally differentiated effector memory CD45RA+ cells. Sequenced material: naive CD8+ T cells from PBMCs. The receptors come from a man younger than 35 in good health. Some clones in this sample may be carry-over from other donors' samples.

J is TRBJ1-2 and V is TRBV5-6; D call uncertain. Trimming stripped 0 bases from V and 3 bases from J, with 9 bases between. The CDR3 runs to 14 residues. CDR1 SGHDT and CDR2 YYEEEE come from the germline V gene. The CDR3 DNA reads TGTGCCAGCAGCTTGGCCGGGGATTACTATGGCTACACCTTC. It encodes CASSLAGDYYGYTF.

The rearrangement links TRBV18 to TRBJ2-2; possible D gene TRBD2, 6 bases. Between the trimmed V and J ends, which lost 1 base and 1 base, there was a span of 13 bases. The CDR3 contains 17 residues. CDR1 is KGHSH, CDR2 LQKENI, per germline. Here the CDR3 DNA reads TGTGCCAGCTCACCACTCTTTGGGCGGGAGAACACCGGGGAGCTGTTTTTT. It codes for CASSPLFGRENTGELFF. The entire variable domain, with the rest obtained from reference TRBV18 and TRBJ2-2, is as follows: NAGVMQNPRHLVRRRGQEARLRCSPMKGHSHVYWYRQLPEEGLKFMVYLQKENIIDESGMPKERFSAEFPKEGPSILRIQQVVRGDSAAYFCASSPLFGRENTGELFFGEGSRLTVL.

The sample holds one count of this clone. The chain combines TRBV19 with TRBJ2-2, with no clear D. The CDR3 runs to 12 residues. Germline lookup yields CDR1 LNHDA and CDR2 SQIVND (reference sequence). V lost 10 bases and J lost 1, with 7 bases in between. Here the CDR3 reads CATRLNTGELFF. In DNA form, the CDR3 reads TGTGCCACCCGTCTGAACACCGGGGAGCTGTTTTTT.

The chain links TRBV9 to TRBJ2-7; D uncertain. The CDR3 runs to 13 residues. Germline lookup yields CDR1 SGDLS and CDR2 YYNGEE. V shed 5 bases and J shed 0 bases, with 9 bases lying between them. The CDR3 coding sequence is TGTGCCAGCAGAGCATGGAGCTCCTACGAGCAGTACTTC. Protein sequence: CASRAWSSYEQYF.

This clone was found once. The chain combines TRBV19 with TRBJ2-5, with TRBD1 matching 9 bases. CDR1 is LNHDA, CDR2 SQIVND, per germline (reference sequence). V shed 8 bases and J 5 bases; nucleotides not matched to a gene: 9. There are 14 residues in the CDR3. CDR3 nucleotides: TGTGCCAGTGGAGGGACAGGGTCCTTGGAGACCCAGTACTTC. This codes for CASGGTGSLETQYF.

The chain couples TRBV27 to TRBJ1-2; D remains ambiguous. The germline V gene encodes CDR1 MNHEY and CDR2 SMNVEV (reference sequence). CDR3 size: 16 residues. V gave up 3 bases and J gave up 5 bases, with 19 bases separating them. CDR3 amino acids: CASSFLPIPTRYGYTF. CDR3 sequence (DNA): TGTGCCAGCAGTTTCCTGCCGATCCCGACTAGGTATGGCTACACCTTC.

For this clone: Relative to the germline gene, one junction end is altered; a read error may explain this. The chain is built from TRBV11-2 and TRBJ2-1; D remains unclear. CDR3 size: 12 residues. Looked up from germline, CDR1 is SGHAT and CDR2 is FQNNGV. The CDR3 spells CASSLEANEQFF. DNA of the CDR3: TGTGCCAGCAGCCTAGAGGCTAATGAGCAGTTCTTC. Full variable domain (missing parts from reference TRBV11-2 and TRBJ2-1): EAGVAQSPRYKIIEKRQSVAFWCNPISGHATLYWYQQILGQGPKLLIQFQNNGVVDDSQLPKDRFSAERLKGVDSTLKIQPAKLEDSAVYLCASSLEANEQFFGPGTRLTVL.

This clone was observed a single time. The rearrangement links TRBV6-1 to TRBJ1-4; 7 bases line up with TRBD1. Trimming took 4 bases from V and 0 from J; bases not matched to a gene: 11. The CDR3 consists of 18 residues. Looked up from germline, CDR1 is MNHNS and CDR2 is SASEGT. The CDR3 is CASSGLGTAIATNEKLFF. CDR3 DNA: TGTGCCAGCAGTGGCCTCGGGACAGCTATAGCAACTAATGAAAAACTGTTTTTT.

This clone has a single count. This chain uses TRBV27 with TRBJ1-5; TRBD1 is a possible D gene (6 bases). CDR3 length: 16 residues. Germline CDR1 and CDR2: MNHEY and SMNVEV (reference sequence). V gave up 2 bases and J gave up 2 bases, with 13 bases separating them. The CDR3 sequence: CASSLGGAYGNQPQHF. The DNA of the CDR3 is TGTGCCAGCAGTTTAGGGGGGGCTTATGGCAATCAGCCCCAGCATTTT.

V gene TRBV30 combines with J gene TRBJ2-3; no definite D call. V lost 5 bases, J lost 1 base, and 16 bases lay in between. The CDR3 loop spans 15 amino acids. The germline V gene has CDR1 GTSNPN and CDR2 SVGIG (reference sequence). CDR3 residues: CAWDRASWGTDTQYF. CDR3 DNA sequence: TGTGCCTGGGACCGCGCGTCTTGGGGCACAGATACGCAGTATTTT. Looking up the rest from reference TRBV30 and TRBJ2-3 gives the full variable domain: SQTIHQWPATLVQPVGSPLSLECTVEGTSNPNLYWYRQAAGRGLQLLFYSVGIGQISSEVPQNLSASRPQDRQFILSSKKLLLSDSGFYLCAWDRASWGTDTQYFGPGTRLTVL.

This chain uses TRBV6-1 with TRBJ2-7; tentatively, D is TRBD2 (6 bases). The CDR3 sequence is 16 residues long. Germline V lookup: CDR1 MNHNS, CDR2 SASEGT. V was trimmed by 1 base and J by 2 bases, leaving 15 bases between them. CDR3 sequence: CASSEGPLERAYEQYF. Here the CDR3 DNA reads TGTGCCAGCAGTGAAGGCCCCCTCGAGCGGGCCTACGAGCAGTACTTC.

This clone occurred once. V is TRBV2 and J is TRBJ2-2; tentatively, D is TRBD1 (5 bases). The CDR3 has 13 amino acids. Germline CDR1 and CDR2: SNHLY and FYNNEI. V lost 6 bases to trimming and J lost 4 bases, with 9 bases between them. CDR3 residues: CASRNRSTGELFF. In DNA form, the CDR3 reads TGTGCCAGCAGGAACAGGAGCACCGGGGAGCTGTTTTTT. Drawing the rest from reference TRBV2 and TRBJ2-2, the complete variable domain is EPEVTQTPSHQVTQMGQEVILRCVPISNHLYFYWYRQILGQKVEFLVSFYNNEISEKSEIFDDQFSVERPDGSNFTLKIRSTKLEDSAMYFCASRNRSTGELFFGEGSRLTVL.

This clone is a singleton in its sample. V usage is TRBV7-9 and J usage is TRBJ1-3; maybe TRBD1 (5 bases). V dropped 0 bases and J dropped 0 bases, with 12 bases sitting between them. The CDR3 loop spans 17 amino acids. The V gene's germline CDR1 is SEHNR and CDR2 FQNEAQ (reference sequence). This CDR3 is CASSLAIGGDSGNTIYF. CDR3 DNA sequence: TGTGCCAGCAGCTTAGCAATTGGGGGTGACTCTGGAAACACCATATATTTT.

The rearrangement uses TRBV28 and TRBJ1-2; 9 nucleotides align to TRBD1. The V gene end was trimmed by 5 bases and the J gene end by 7 bases; junction bases not matched to a gene: 5. Germline V gene data show CDR1 as MDHEN and CDR2 as SYDVKM. The CDR3 has 13 amino acids. The DNA of the CDR3 is TGTGCCAGCAGTGCGGGACAGGGTAGTGGCTACACCTTC. Its protein is CASSAGQGSGYTF.

The rearrangement uses TRBV5-1 and TRBJ2-7; no firm D call. V lost 0 bases and J 2 bases, leaving 6 bases between the germline ends. CDR1 and CDR2 (germline): SGHRS, YFSETQ. This CDR3 has 13 residues. The CDR3 nucleotides read TGCGCCAGCAGCTTGGCCCACGCCTACGAGCAGTACTTC. The encoded protein is CASSLAHAYEQYF.

The CDR3 loop reads CASSEAGQGGNEQFF. In DNA form, the CDR3 reads TGTGCCAGCAGTGAAGCCGGACAGGGGGGGAATGAGCAGTTCTTC. The chain combines TRBV2 with TRBJ2-1, with 10 bases that match TRBD1. Germline CDR1 is SNHLY and CDR2 is FYNNEI. The ends lost 0 bases at V and 7 bases at J; junction bases unmatched: 3. CDR3 length: 15 amino acids. Drawing the rest from reference TRBV2 and TRBJ2-1, the complete variable domain is EPEVTQTPSHQVTQMGQEVILRCVPISNHLYFYWYRQILGQKVEFLVSFYNNEISEKSEIFDDQFSVERPDGSNFTLKIRSTKLEDSAMYFCASSEAGQGGNEQFFGPGTRLTVL.

The V gene is TRBV27, the J gene TRBJ2-7; 7 positions agree with TRBD1. J lost 2 bases, V lost 5 bases, and 15 bases had no gene match. Germline loops: CDR1 MNHEY, CDR2 SMNVEV (reference sequence). This CDR3 has 17 residues. The CDR3 spells CASSASHRDSRTYEQYF. In DNA form, the CDR3 reads TGTGCCAGCAGTGCATCCCACCGGGACAGCCGAACCTACGAGCAGTACTTC.

The rearrangement joins TRBV28 to TRBJ1-5; D ambiguous. There are 14 residues in the CDR3. V was clipped by 6 bases and J by 8 bases, with 17 bases between them. Germline V lookup: CDR1 MDHEN, CDR2 SYDVKM. The CDR3 bases are TGTGCCAGCAGCCAGCGGGGAGTCGTGAAGCCCCAGCATTTT. Its protein product is CASSQRGVVKPQHF.

This sequence joins TRBV9 and TRBJ2-7; D not resolved. The CDR3 spans 13 residues. Germline V CDR1 and CDR2: SGDLS, YYNGEE. V lost 0 bases and J lost 7, with 11 bases in between. CDR3 amino acids: CASSVGDSREQYF. CDR3 nucleotides: TGTGCCAGCAGCGTAGGTGATAGTAGAGAGCAGTACTTC.

This rearrangement joins TRBV28 to TRBJ2-7; weak D call: TRBD2 (5 bases). Deletions cut 2 bases from V and 6 bases from J, with 14 bases between. The CDR3 loop spans 14 amino acids. Germline V CDR1 and CDR2: MDHEN, SYDVKM. The CDR3 coding sequence is TGTGCCAGCAGTTTAAGAGGGTTAGAGGCCGAGCAGTACTTC. It yields the protein CASSLRGLEAEQYF. The variable domain in full, completed from reference TRBV28 and TRBJ2-7, reads DVKVTQSSRYLVKRTGEKVFLECVQDMDHENMFWYRQDPGLGLRLIYFSYDVKMKEKGDIPEGYSVSREKKERFSLILESASTNQTSMYLCASSLRGLEAEQYFGPGTRLTVT.

The V gene is TRBV27, the J gene TRBJ1-5; D remains unclear. This CDR3 is 16 amino acids long. Germline CDR1 reads MNHEY; CDR2 reads SMNVEV (reference sequence). V was pared by 5 bases and J by 0 bases, with 14 bases between. CDR3 DNA sequence: TGTGCCAGCAGTCCCAGCTTAGGATATAGCAATCAGCCCCAGCATTTT. Protein product: CASSPSLGYSNQPQHF.

The chain has TRBV11-2 and TRBJ2-1; no firm D call. Trimming stripped 4 bases from V and 0 bases from J, with 19 bases between. This CDR3 has 18 residues. CDR1 and CDR2 (germline): SGHAT, FQNNGV. CDR3: CASSSPGGPLSSYNEQFF. CDR3 sequence (DNA): TGTGCCAGCAGCTCCCCCGGTGGACCCCTGAGCTCCTACAATGAGCAGTTCTTC.

This clone has just one count. The gene calls are TRBV7-6 and TRBJ2-7; 8 nucleotides match TRBD1. J gave up 4 bases and V 5 bases, and 10 bases lay outside the gene matches. CDR3 length: 15 amino acids. CDR1 SGHVS and CDR2 FNYEAQ come from the germline V gene. CDR3: CASSPRPTGVYEQYF. The DNA for the CDR3 is TGTGCCAGCAGCCCACGTCCGACAGGGGTGTACGAGCAGTACTTC.

V and J are TRBV28 and TRBJ2-7; D call uncertain. The V and J ends lost 2 bases and 4 bases respectively, with 12 bases between them. CDR1 and CDR2 from the germline V gene are MDHEN and SYDVKM. The CDR3 sequence is 14 residues long. The CDR3 here is CASSLTRTVYEQYF. In DNA form, the CDR3 reads TGTGCCAGCAGTTTAACCCGGACGGTGTACGAGCAGTACTTC.

The chain combines TRBV11-2 with TRBJ1-2; D may be TRBD1 (5 bases). Trimming took off 2 bases at V and 10 bases at J, with 14 bases between the two ends. CDR1 is SGHAT, CDR2 FQNNGV, per germline. The CDR3 totals 13 residues. DNA of the CDR3: TGTGCCAGCAGCTTAAGGGACGGGGTTGACTACACCTTC. Translated, it gives CASSLRDGVDYTF.

The V and J genes are TRBV6-5 and TRBJ1-2; possibly TRBD1 for D (6 bases). In germline, CDR1 is MNHEY, CDR2 SVGAGI. This CDR3 comprises 13 residues. Trimming cost V 4 bases and J 4 bases, with 10 bases left between them. The CDR3 coding sequence is TGTGCCAGCAGTTGGGACACCTTCTATGGCTACACCTTC. Protein: CASSWDTFYGYTF.

This clone appeared once. The J gene is TRBJ1-2, the V gene TRBV27; TRBD1 is a possible D gene (6 bases). Trimming shortened V by 5 bases and J by 1 base, and 11 bases separated the two germline ends. Germline V lookup: CDR1 MNHEY, CDR2 SMNVEV (reference sequence). There are 14 residues in the CDR3. CDR3 DNA: TGTGCCAGCAGTCCGGACAGTCTTAACTATGGCTACACCTTC. Translated, it gives CASSPDSLNYGYTF.